A single T cell receptor beta chain is shown here with its context. Its antigen is currently unknown. In germline, CDR1 is MNHNY, CDR2 SVGAGI (reference sequence). V lost 4 bases, J lost 15 bases, and 25 bases lay in between. The CDR3 is 15 residues long. The sample is drawn from a study of shared clonotypes between healthy human individuals. Study information: Each donor had three CD4 naive, three CD4 memory, two CD8 naive and one CD8 memory plate.

Study outcomes and limitations: Researchers found naive subsets generally carried larger estimated richness than memory subsets.

Replicate PCRs from sorted subsets contained around 200 ng DNA, which is roughly 30,000 T cell genomes. Using immunoSEQ multiplex PCR, the repertoire was profiled, and TCRdb retains in-frame clones only, with some absent. The data show roughly 2 million clones, with 90% to 95% seen just once and 0.1% to 0.15% held by the top ten. The donors, healthy adults who were HIV-negative, had experienced no recent acute infections or vaccinations. The sample consisted of naive CD4+ T cells sorted from blood. This sample's subset: CD45RA+ positively selected. This chain connects TRBV6-6 to TRBJ1-3; tentative D call: TRBD1 (5 bases). The sequence came from a man between 18 and 29 years old in good health. The CDR3 is CASSWGQRIGEEEYF. In DNA form, the CDR3 reads TGTGCCAGCAGTTGGGGTCAGCGGATAGGGGAGGAAGAATATTTT.